Each of the 9 T cell receptor beta chains below was sequenced from the same sample in a study of blood T cell repertoires in COVID-19. Sequenced by immunoSEQ multiplex PCR; TCRdb stores in-frame clones only, minus some. The table shows 120,000 to 150,000 clones, with around three quarters occurring only once. The sample consisted of peripheral blood. The source of these receptors is a man between 60 and 75 years old with acute or convalescent COVID-19.

This chain uses TRBV4-1 with TRBJ1-1; D is ambiguous. The CDR3 has 17 amino acids. Germline V gene data show CDR1 as MGHRA and CDR2 as YSYEKL. The ends were cut back, 5 bases at V and 4 bases at J, with 23 bases in the middle. The CDR3 sequence is CASSYRRVEEGSTEAFF. CDR3 DNA sequence: TGCGCCAGCAGCTATAGGAGGGTCGAGGAGGGATCCACTGAAGCTTTCTTT.

V gene TRBV5-1 combines with J gene TRBJ1-2; a possible D gene is TRBD1 (5 bases). CDR1 is SGHRS and CDR2 is YFSETQ in the germline V gene. Trimming removed 1 base from V and 4 bases from J, with 14 bases in between. The CDR3 sequence is 15 residues long. Written as DNA, the CDR3 is TGCGCCAGCAGCTTGACCGGGACTGGCAGCTATGGCTACACCTTC. Its translation: CASSLTGTGSYGYTF.

The V and J genes are TRBV18 and TRBJ1-1; the D gene is possibly TRBD1 (5 bases). The ends were cut back, 3 bases at V and 4 bases at J, with 21 bases in the middle. Germline V lookup: CDR1 KGHSH, CDR2 LQKENI. The CDR3 loop spans 17 amino acids. CDR3 in amino acids: CASSPGSARGPGTEAFF. Here the CDR3 DNA reads TGTGCCAGCTCACCCGGAAGCGCGCGGGGACCCGGCACTGAAGCTTTCTTT.

The chain joins TRBV11-3 to TRBJ2-6, with D possibly TRBD1 on 6 matching bases. Germline V lookup: CDR1 SGHNT, CDR2 YENEEA. The V and J ends lost 3 bases and 2 bases respectively, with 11 bases between them. The CDR3 has 16 residues. For the CDR3, the DNA is TGTGCCAGCAGCTTGCGCACAGGGACTGGGGCCAACGTCCTGACTTTC. Translating it yields CASSLRTGTGANVLTF. Complete variable domain (other parts from reference TRBV11-3 and TRBJ2-6): EAGVVQSPRYKIIEKKQPVAFWCNPISGHNTLYWYLQNLGQGPELLIRYENEEAVDDSQLPKDRFSAERLKGVDSTLKIQPAELGDSAVYLCASSLRTGTGANVLTFGAGSRLTVL.

This clone turned up a few times. This chain uses TRBV9 with TRBJ1-3, with TRBD1 identical over 7 bases. V was clipped by 1 base and J by 0 bases; unmatched bases: 7. Germline V lookup: CDR1 SGDLS, CDR2 YYNGEE. The CDR3 has 17 amino acids. In DNA form, the CDR3 reads TGTGCCAGCAGCGTAAGCCCTGGGACAGACTCTGGAAACACCATATATTTT. It codes for CASSVSPGTDSGNTIYF.

Notes on this clone: At one end the junction does not follow the germline gene, possibly because of a read error. The rearrangement joins TRBV27 to TRBJ1-3, with D perhaps TRBD1 (5 bases). The CDR3 has 16 residues. The germline V gene encodes CDR1 MNHEY and CDR2 SMNVEV (reference sequence). DNA of the CDR3: TGTGCCAGCACCCATGGGCAGGGCATAGATGGAGACACCATATATTTT. Protein product: CASTHGQGIDGDTIYF.

The chain uses TRBV28 and TRBJ1-1, with D maybe TRBD1 (6 bases). Germline values: CDR1 MDHEN, CDR2 SYDVKM. The CDR3 is 11 residues long. Trimming left V 10 bases short and J 4 bases short, with 10 bases between. This CDR3 reads CATTGSTEAFF. CDR3 bases: TGTGCCACTACAGGGAGCACTGAAGCTTTCTTT.

The DNA for the CDR3 is TGTGCCAGCAGTTTAGGGGCTGGTAGATCATTAGCCAAAAACATTCAGTACTTC. It codes for CASSLGAGRSLAKNIQYF. The V gene is TRBV27, the J gene TRBJ2-4; a possible D gene is TRBD1 (5 bases). Trimming shortened V by 2 bases and J by 0 bases, and 17 bases separated the two germline ends. Germline loops: CDR1 MNHEY, CDR2 SMNVEV (reference sequence). CDR3 length: 18 residues.

CDR3 nucleotide sequence: TGTGCCAGCAGCGAAAGGGGTTTTACGGAATCACCCCTCCACTTT. Residues: CASSERGFTESPLHF. This chain links TRBV9 with TRBJ1-6, with D possibly TRBD1 on 5 matching bases. The V gene lost 3 bases and the J gene lost 10 bases, with 17 bases spanning the gap. Looked up from germline, CDR1 is SGDLS and CDR2 is YYNGEE. This CDR3 has 15 residues.